The 23 T cell receptor beta chains in this list originate from one sample, sequenced in a study of vaccination effects on CD4 cells after COVID-19. Expansion with viral peptide pools was applied to antigen-specific CD4+ T cells by the ViraFEST assay prior to sequencing. Scientists isolated CD4+ T cells after a roughly 9-day culture period ended. Prior SARS-CoV-2 infection was absent in the vaccine recipients, as shown by negative nucleocapsid antibodies. For these TCRs, the target antigens are not known. Profiling relied on immunoSEQ multiplex PCR, and the TCRdb table lists in-frame clones only, not all of them. The sample yields about 23,000 clones, 73% seen once. Sequencing was performed on CD4+ T cells from PBMCs cultured with SARS-CoV-2 spike peptides, taken before COVID-19 vaccination. The receptor set was obtained from a human donor who received a COVID-19 vaccine.

The chain uses TRBV4-1 and TRBJ2-3, with TRBD2 matching over 11 bases. Germline V gene data show CDR1 as MGHRA and CDR2 as YSYEKL. There are 19 residues in the CDR3. With V trimmed by 0 bases and J by 0 bases, 8 bases remained unmatched. The CDR3 DNA sequence: TGCGCCAGCAGCCAAGAAAGGTCTAGCGGGAGGCCTAGCACAGATACGCAGTATTTT. This encodes CASSQERSSGRPSTDTQYF.

This chain connects TRBV5-5 to TRBJ2-5; D may be TRBD2 (7 bases). CDR3 size: 16 residues. Germline CDR1 is SGHKS and CDR2 is YYEKEE (reference sequence). V lost 0 bases and J 0 bases, leaving 12 bases between the germline ends. This CDR3 reads CASSLAAGAYQETQYF. The CDR3 coding sequence is TGTGCCAGCAGCTTGGCCGCGGGGGCCTACCAAGAGACCCAGTACTTC.

The chain has TRBV10-1 and TRBJ1-2, with a possible D match to TRBD1 (6 bases). V was cut by 2 bases and J by 7 bases, with 11 bases left in between. Germline assignment: CDR1 WNHNN and CDR2 SYGVQD (reference sequence). This CDR3 has 13 residues. In nucleotides, the CDR3 is TGCGCCAGCAGTGAGGTTCAGGGGTCTGGCTACACCTTC. This encodes CASSEVQGSGYTF.

Points on this clone: Relative to the germline gene, one junction end is altered; a read error may explain this. The chain links TRBV7-2 to TRBJ2-3, with D perhaps matching TRBD2 (6 bases). Per germline, CDR1 SGHTA and CDR2 FQGNSA. CDR3 length equals 14 residues. The CDR3 protein is CASSIADLTDTQYF. The CDR3 nucleotides read TGTGCCAGCAGCATAGCGGACCTCACAGATACGCAGTATTTT.

This sequence joins TRBV5-1 and TRBJ1-2, with no clear D. The germline CDR1 and CDR2 sequences are SGHRS and YFSETQ. V was trimmed by 4 bases and J by 8 bases, leaving 18 bases between them. This CDR3 spans 14 amino acids. CDR3 loop: CASSPSTDGGGYTF. CDR3 bases: TGCGCCAGCAGCCCCTCTACAGATGGCGGAGGCTACACCTTC.

The V gene is TRBV2, the J gene TRBJ1-2; D is ambiguous. V lost 3 bases and J lost 0, with 8 bases in between. The CDR3 is made up of 14 amino acids. In germline, CDR1 is SNHLY, CDR2 FYNNEI. CDR3 DNA sequence: TGTGCCAGCAGTGAGCAGAGTCCTAACTATGGCTACACCTTC. It yields the protein CASSEQSPNYGYTF.

The chain links TRBV10-2 to TRBJ1-2; a possible D gene is TRBD1 (6 bases). The CDR3 spans 13 residues. Looked up from germline, CDR1 is WSHSY and CDR2 is SAAADI. Trimming cost V 8 bases and J 0 bases, with 10 bases left between them. CDR3 nucleotides: TGCGCCAGCCGGGACACTTCTAACTATGGCTACACCTTC. It yields the protein CASRDTSNYGYTF.

Turning to this clone: Other DNA sequences from this sample encode an identical CDR3 as well. This chain's CDR3 is CASSEAGGPYEQYF. The CDR3 DNA reads TGCGCCAGCAGTGAGGCAGGCGGGCCCTACGAGCAGTACTTC. The rearrangement uses TRBV10-1 and TRBJ2-7, with D maybe TRBD2 (5 bases). This CDR3 region has 14 residues. The germline V gene has CDR1 WNHNN and CDR2 SYGVQD (reference sequence). The V gene lost 2 bases and the J gene lost 2 bases, with 10 bases spanning the gap.

This clone was observed a handful of times. V and J are TRBV5-6 and TRBJ2-5; the D is unclear. CDR3 length equals 13 residues. Germline values: CDR1 SGHDT, CDR2 YYEEEE. V gave up 1 base and J gave up 5 bases, with 9 bases separating them. The CDR3 region has the DNA TGTGCCAGCAGCTTGACCCGTAGGGAGACCCAGTACTTC. Translated, it gives CASSLTRRETQYF.

The V call is TRBV10-3, the J call TRBJ1-2; D remains ambiguous. V was shortened by 2 bases and J by 4 bases, with 8 bases between the two germline ends. The CDR3 contains 13 residues. Germline CDR1 ENHRY, CDR2 SYGVKD. The CDR3 sequence is CAISEPDGYGYTF. The CDR3, as DNA: TGTGCCATCAGTGAGCCGGATGGCTATGGCTACACCTTC.

V gene TRBV12-3 or TRBV12-4 combines with J gene TRBJ1-1; D remains ambiguous. This CDR3 has 12 amino acids. Trimming left V 6 bases short and J 5 bases short, with 10 bases between. The CDR3 sequence is CASRPRETEAFF. In DNA, the CDR3 is TGTGCCAGCAGACCAAGGGAGACTGAAGCTTTCTTT.

In this sample, this clone turned up a few times. The CDR3 region is CASSWTGGNQPQHF. The CDR3 DNA reads as TGCGCCAGCTCCTGGACAGGGGGAAATCAGCCCCAGCATTTT. The rearrangement links TRBV5-1 to TRBJ1-5; TRBD1 aligns across 10 bases. J lost 4 bases, V lost 7 bases, and 5 bases had no gene match. The CDR3 loop spans 14 amino acids. CDR1 and CDR2 (germline): SGHRS, YFSETQ.

The chain combines TRBV7-9 with TRBJ1-2; the D gene is possibly TRBD1 (6 bases). This CDR3 region has 15 residues. Trimming cost V 3 bases and J 0 bases, with 11 bases left between them. From germline, CDR1 is SEHNR and CDR2 FQNEAQ (reference sequence). Here the CDR3 DNA reads TGTGCCAGCAGCTTCAGGGGTCAAGCTAACTATGGCTACACCTTC. Translating it yields CASSFRGQANYGYTF.

V usage is TRBV12-3 or TRBV12-4 and J usage is TRBJ1-3, with D possibly TRBD1 on 6 matching bases. The CDR3 covers 13 residues. V gave up 8 bases and J gave up 4 bases, with 12 bases separating them. The CDR3 coding sequence is TGTGCCAGCCGCCCAGGGGCAGGAAACACCATATATTTT. Protein sequence: CASRPGAGNTIYF.

The table lists this clone with a few counts. The chain has TRBV24-1 and TRBJ1-2; the D is unclear. Trimming left V 3 bases short and J 4 bases short, with 14 bases between. Germline V gene data show CDR1 as KGHDR and CDR2 as SFDVKD. The CDR3 extends over 15 amino acids. The CDR3 reads CATSDRDTAGYGYTF. CDR3 sequence (DNA): TGTGCCACCAGTGATCGTGACACGGCAGGCTATGGCTACACCTTC.

The CDR3 here is CASSWGTEADTQYF. CDR3 sequence (DNA): TGCGCCAGCAGCTGGGGGACAGAGGCAGATACGCAGTATTTT. The J gene is TRBJ2-3, the V gene TRBV5-1; 7 nucleotides line up with TRBD1. CDR3 length: 14 residues. Unmatched junction bases numbered 5, after V lost 3 bases and J lost 4 bases. Germline CDR1 reads SGHRS; CDR2 reads YFSETQ.

This clone was counted a few times. The chain recombines TRBV18 with TRBJ2-3; D is unclear. CDR3 length equals 16 residues. From germline, CDR1 is KGHSH and CDR2 LQKENI. The V end lost 3 bases, the J end lost 5 bases, and 18 bases lay between the germline ends. CDR3 DNA: TGTGCCAGCTCACCCCTTTTTGATGCGGTAGGAGATACGCAGTATTTT. It specifies CASSPLFDAVGDTQYF.

This chain joins TRBV6-6 and TRBJ2-1; perhaps TRBD2 as D (5 bases). The V gene's germline CDR1 is MNHNY and CDR2 SVGAGI (reference sequence). This CDR3 has 14 amino acids. The V end lost 4 bases, the J end lost 5 bases, and 12 bases lay between the germline ends. CDR3 region: CASSSHMGDNEQFF. For the CDR3, the DNA is TGTGCCAGCAGTTCCCACATGGGAGACAATGAGCAGTTCTTC.

The rearrangement links TRBV28 to TRBJ1-1; D is ambiguous. V was cut by 3 bases and J by 0 bases, with 5 bases left in between. The CDR3 totals 13 residues. CDR1 is MDHEN, CDR2 SYDVKM, per germline. CDR3 amino acids: CASSFSLNTEAFF. For the CDR3, the DNA is TGTGCCAGCAGTTTTAGCCTGAACACTGAAGCTTTCTTT.

The chain carries TRBV3-1 (or the pseudogene TRBV3-2) and TRBJ2-5; 8 nucleotides line up with TRBD2. Losses at the gene ends were 3 bases for V and 7 bases for J; bases not matched to a gene: 10. This CDR3 is 15 amino acids long. Germline V gene data show CDR1 as LGHDT and CDR2 as YNNKEL (reference sequence). CDR3 bases: TGTGCCAGCAGCCAGTCTAGCGGGCCTCAGGGGACCCAGTACTTC. Translating gives CASSQSSGPQGTQYF.

The genes are TRBV19 and TRBJ2-1; either TRBD1 or TRBD2 may supply D (5 bases each). Trimming left V 5 bases short and J 4 bases short, with 15 bases between. The CDR3 spans 15 residues. Germline V gene lookup returns CDR1 LNHDA and CDR2 SQIVND (reference sequence). CDR3 coding DNA: TGTGCCAGTAGTTGGGACGGCAAGCCTTACAATGAGCAGTTCTTC. Translated, it gives CASSWDGKPYNEQFF.

This clone was seen a handful of times. The V call is TRBV4-1, the J call TRBJ1-1, with TRBD1 matching 8 bases. J was trimmed by 3 bases and V by 0 bases; bases with no gene match: 9. Germline CDR1 is MGHRA and CDR2 is YSYEKL. The CDR3 loop spans 17 amino acids. CDR3 sequence: CASSQDLGQGSDTEAFF. The CDR3 region has the DNA TGCGCCAGCAGCCAAGATCTAGGACAGGGATCGGACACTGAAGCTTTCTTT.

V is TRBV15 and J is TRBJ2-5; a possible D gene is TRBD1 (6 bases). Germline CDR1 is LNHNV and CDR2 is YYDKDF (reference sequence). The V gene lost 2 bases and the J gene lost 0 bases, with 7 bases spanning the gap. The length of the CDR3 is 14 residues. The CDR3 loop is CATSRQGYQETQYF. DNA for the CDR3: TGTGCCACCAGCAGACAGGGGTACCAAGAGACCCAGTACTTC.